Following are 27 T cell receptor beta chains from one sample sequenced in a study of blood T cell repertoires in COVID-19. Sequencing was performed with immunoSEQ multiplex PCR; in TCRdb, only in-frame clones are kept and a portion is missing. The sample has 150,000 to 200,000 clones, roughly four fifths seen once. Sequencing was carried out using peripheral blood. Source of these receptors: a human donor in a cohort sampled during active COVID-19.

V and J are TRBV11-3 and TRBJ2-5; the D gene is possibly TRBD2 (6 bases). Germline V CDR1 and CDR2: SGHNT, YENEEA. V dropped 2 bases and J dropped 4 bases, with 8 bases sitting between them. The CDR3 is made up of 13 amino acids. The CDR3 DNA reads as TGTGCCAGCAGCTTAATGGGGGGAGAGACCCAGTACTTC. Amino acids: CASSLMGGETQYF.

The rearrangement joins TRBV7-9 to TRBJ1-6, with D possibly TRBD1 on 5 matching bases. The CDR3 runs 16 residues. CDR1 and CDR2 from the germline V gene are SEHNR and FQNEAQ (reference sequence). Trimming left V 1 base short and J 8 bases short, with 15 bases between. The CDR3: CASSLGGDLGDSPLHF. In DNA form, the CDR3 reads TGTGCCAGCAGCTTAGGTGGGGACTTGGGGGATTCACCCCTCCACTTT.

The rearrangement links TRBV18 to TRBJ1-6; a weak D match, TRBD1 (6 bases). The germline V and J ends were trimmed by 2 bases and 8 bases, with 10 bases remaining between them. The CDR3 loop spans 14 amino acids. Germline values: CDR1 KGHSH, CDR2 LQKENI. The DNA of the CDR3 is TGTGCCAGCTCACCAGGGGGCTTGGATTCACCCCTCCACTTT. As protein: CASSPGGLDSPLHF. Supplemented by reference TRBV18 and TRBJ1-6, the full variable domain reads NAGVMQNPRHLVRRRGQEARLRCSPMKGHSHVYWYRQLPEEGLKFMVYLQKENIIDESGMPKERFSAEFPKEGPSILRIQQVVRGDSAAYFCASSPGGLDSPLHFGNGTRLTVT.

The chain links TRBV7-3 to TRBJ2-1; 9 bases align to TRBD2. V lost 1 base to trimming and J lost 6 bases; unmatched junction nucleotides: 7. Germline-derived CDR1 and CDR2 are SGHTA and FQGTGA. This CDR3 contains 16 residues. The CDR3 coding sequence is TGTGCCAGCAGCTTAAAGTACCCTAGCGGGATCAATGAGCAGTTCTTC. Translating gives CASSLKYPSGINEQFF. The entire variable domain, with the rest obtained from reference TRBV7-3 and TRBJ2-1, is as follows: GAGVSQTPSNKVTEKGKYVELRCDPISGHTALYWYRQSLGQGPEFLIYFQGTGAADDSGLPNDRFFAVRPEGSVSTLKIQRTERGDSAVYLCASSLKYPSGINEQFFGPGTRLTVL.

The chain recombines TRBV29-1 with TRBJ1-1; no clear D gene. V was cut by 8 bases and J by 4 bases, with 14 bases left in between. The CDR3 runs to 12 residues. From germline, CDR1 is SQVTM and CDR2 ANQGSEA. As DNA, the CDR3 is TGCAGCACGAGGACTGAAGTCACTGAAGCTTTCTTT. Translating gives CSTRTEVTEAFF. Complete variable domain (other parts from reference TRBV29-1 and TRBJ1-1): SAVISQKPSRDICQRGTSLTIQCQVDSQVTMMFWYRQQPGQSLTLIATANQGSEATYESGFVIDKFPISRPNLTFSTLTVSNMSPEDSSIYLCSTRTEVTEAFFGQGTRLTVV.

This sequence joins TRBV11-2 and TRBJ1-2; D is ambiguous. The V and J ends lost 4 bases and 6 bases respectively, with 6 bases between them. Per germline, CDR1 SGHAT and CDR2 FQNNGV. The CDR3 runs 11 residues. CDR3 in amino acids: CASSYSDGYTF. CDR3 in DNA: TGTGCCAGCAGCTATTCGGATGGCTACACCTTC. Supplemented by reference TRBV11-2 and TRBJ1-2, the full variable domain reads EAGVAQSPRYKIIEKRQSVAFWCNPISGHATLYWYQQILGQGPKLLIQFQNNGVVDDSQLPKDRFSAERLKGVDSTLKIQPAKLEDSAVYLCASSYSDGYTFGSGTRLTVV.

The chain is built from TRBV9 and TRBJ1-3; no clear D gene. The CDR3 totals 14 residues. V was shortened by 0 bases and J by 4 bases, with 8 bases between the two germline ends. Germline CDR1 and CDR2: SGDLS and YYNGEE. The CDR3 here is CASSVGQVGNTIYF. The CDR3 DNA reads TGTGCCAGCAGCGTAGGTCAGGTCGGAAACACCATATATTTT. Drawing the rest from reference TRBV9 and TRBJ1-3, the complete variable domain is DSGVTQTPKHLITATGQRVTLRCSPRSGDLSVYWYQQSLDQGLQFLIQYYNGEERAKGNILERFSAQQFPDLHSELNLSSLELGDSALYFCASSVGQVGNTIYFGEGSWLTVV.

The chain has TRBV9 and TRBJ2-3; 8 bases map to TRBD2. The CDR3 is 16 residues long. Germline trimming cut 0 bases from V and 3 bases from J; bases unmatched to any gene: 6. Germline loops: CDR1 SGDLS, CDR2 YYNGEE. CDR3 bases: TGTGCCAGCAGCGTAGCTAGGATAGCGGGAACAGATACGCAGTATTTT. Amino acids: CASSVARIAGTDTQYF.

The chain uses TRBV7-3 and TRBJ1-1; no firm D call. The V and J ends lost 2 bases and 6 bases respectively, with 13 bases between them. Germline CDR1 SGHTA, CDR2 FQGTGA. CDR3 size: 14 residues. This CDR3 reads CASSLSGVSPEAFF. CDR3 bases: TGTGCCAGCAGCTTATCGGGAGTATCCCCTGAAGCTTTCTTT.

At least ten counts were recorded for this clone. This chain joins TRBV19 and TRBJ2-7, with no clear D. Germline V lookup: CDR1 LNHDA, CDR2 SQIVND (reference sequence). This CDR3 has 12 amino acids. V lost 2 bases and J lost 4, with 6 bases in between. The CDR3 spells CASSIPGYEQYF. CDR3 nucleotide sequence: TGTGCCAGTAGTATACCCGGGTACGAGCAGTACTTC.

The rearrangement links TRBV7-2 to TRBJ2-3; D uncertain. Germline lookup yields CDR1 SGHTA and CDR2 FQGNSA. V lost 3 bases and J lost 1, with 11 bases in between. The CDR3 has 15 amino acids. The CDR3 region is CASSFVRPGTDTQYF. In nucleotides, the CDR3 is TGTGCCAGCAGCTTTGTCAGGCCTGGCACAGATACGCAGTATTTT.

V is TRBV24-1 and J is TRBJ2-1; 15 nucleotides line up with TRBD2. CDR1 is KGHDR and CDR2 is SFDVKD in the germline V gene. V lost 4 bases, J lost 9 bases, and 12 bases stayed unmatched. The CDR3 has 18 amino acids. As DNA, the CDR3 is TGTGCCACCAGTGAGCGGACTAGCGGGGGGGGATTTGGTGGTGAGCAGTTCTTC. Protein: CATSERTSGGGFGGEQFF.

This clone has a single count. The chain employs TRBV10-2 and TRBJ1-5; possibly TRBD1 for D (6 bases). The length of the CDR3 is 15 residues. The ends were cut back, 10 bases at V and 4 bases at J, with 20 bases in the middle. Germline CDR1 is WSHSY and CDR2 is SAAADI. CDR3 nucleotide sequence: TGCGCCACCCTCAGAGACAGGTTCATTAATCAGCCCCAGCATTTT. Translated, it gives CATLRDRFINQPQHF.

The V gene is TRBV6-5, the J gene TRBJ1-4, with 7 bases lining up with TRBD1. Germline V gene data show CDR1 as MNHEY and CDR2 as SVGAGI. Trimming removed 0 bases from V and 8 bases from J; junction bases left unmatched: 6. The length of the CDR3 is 15 residues. CDR3 sequence: CASSYSEGAVEKLFF. The CDR3 coding sequence is TGTGCCAGCAGTTACTCGGAGGGGGCGGTCGAAAAACTGTTTTTT.

CDR3 nucleotide sequence: TGTGCCAGCAGCGCGTTACTAGCGGGATTCGGCGAGCAGTACTTC. This encodes CASSALLAGFGEQYF. The chain is built from TRBV9 and TRBJ2-7; 10 nucleotides align to TRBD2. This CDR3 is built from 15 residues. With V trimmed by 3 bases and J by 6 bases, 9 bases remained unmatched. Germline V gives CDR1 SGDLS, CDR2 YYNGEE.

The chain links TRBV7-9 to TRBJ2-5, with TRBD1 matching over 10 bases. The germline V gene encodes CDR1 SEHNR and CDR2 FQNEAQ (reference sequence). The CDR3 sequence is 17 residues long. The junction had 10 bases not matched to a gene; V was cut back by 5 bases and J by 1 base. CDR3 loop: CASSLPLGTGVQETQYF. CDR3 in DNA: TGTGCCAGCAGCCTCCCCCTCGGGACAGGGGTCCAAGAGACCCAGTACTTC.

V usage is TRBV27 and J usage is TRBJ1-1; possibly TRBD1 for D (6 bases). Germline CDR1 MNHEY, CDR2 SMNVEV (reference sequence). The V end was cut by 5 bases, the J end by 7 bases, with 23 bases between. CDR3 length: 16 residues. The CDR3 nucleotides read TGTGCCAGCAGTGCGTCCGGGACACGGGGCCCAAGTGAAGCTTTCTTT. Protein sequence: CASSASGTRGPSEAFF.

The chain couples TRBV18 to TRBJ1-1; D is perhaps TRBD1 (6 bases). The CDR3 totals 13 residues. In germline, CDR1 is KGHSH, CDR2 LQKENI. V lost 6 bases and J lost 5, with 13 bases in between. The DNA for the CDR3 is TGTGCCAGCTCGTCAGGGGCCCGAACTGAAGCTTTCTTT. Its translation is CASSSGARTEAFF.

The chain uses TRBV6-5 and TRBJ1-2; 7 positions match TRBD1. In germline, CDR1 is MNHEY, CDR2 SVGAGI. The ends lost 5 bases at V and 8 bases at J; junction bases unmatched: 5. The CDR3 has 12 residues. The CDR3 is CASSQTGEGYTF. For the CDR3, the DNA is TGTGCCAGCAGTCAAACAGGGGAGGGCTACACCTTC.

The CDR3 DNA is TGTGCCAGCAGTGTATTGACTCCCGGGGAGCTGTTTTTT. It translates to CASSVLTPGELFF. The chain employs TRBV2 and TRBJ2-2, with unresolved D. The CDR3 length is 13 residues. Germline CDR1 reads SNHLY; CDR2 reads FYNNEI. V was pared by 4 bases and J by 6 bases, with 9 bases between.

This CDR3 is CASRAGVGSEETQYF. In DNA form, the CDR3 reads TGCGCCAGCAGGGCAGGGGTGGGGAGTGAGGAGACCCAGTACTTC. The gene calls are TRBV5-1 and TRBJ2-5, with D possibly being TRBD1 (6 bases). Trimming shortened V by 5 bases and J by 5 bases, and 19 bases separated the two germline ends. This CDR3 has 15 residues. The germline V gene encodes CDR1 SGHRS and CDR2 YFSETQ.

The chain is built from TRBV30 and TRBJ2-7; 11 nucleotides agree with TRBD1. CDR3 length equals 11 residues. With 8 bases clipped from V and 6 bases from J, the junction kept 3 bases outside the gene matches. Germline V gene lookup returns CDR1 GTSNPN and CDR2 SVGIG (reference sequence). The CDR3 nucleotides read TGTGCCGGACAGGGGGCGAGCGAGCAGTACTTC. Amino acids: CAGQGASEQYF.

This clone was picked up one time. Here the CDR3 reads CASSYEAGLTYNEQFF. The CDR3 nucleotides are TGTGCCAGCAGTTACGAGGCGGGCCTTACCTACAATGAGCAGTTCTTC. This chain connects TRBV6-2 or TRBV6-3 to TRBJ2-1; perhaps TRBD2 as D (5 bases). The length of the CDR3 is 16 residues. The ends were cut back, 2 bases at V and 2 bases at J, with 13 bases in the middle. Germline values: CDR1 MNHEY, CDR2 SVGEGT.

The rearrangement uses TRBV28 and TRBJ1-3, with 9 bases matching TRBD1. The V and J ends lost 3 bases and 1 base, in that order; junction bases with no gene match: 4. From germline, CDR1 is MDHEN and CDR2 SYDVKM. The CDR3 covers 16 residues. The CDR3 sequence is CASSFWGQGSGNTIYF. CDR3 DNA sequence: TGTGCCAGCAGTTTTTGGGGACAGGGTTCTGGAAACACCATATATTTT.

This chain joins TRBV9 and TRBJ2-2; TRBD1 matches at 8 bases. The CDR3 has 14 amino acids. With 5 bases clipped from V and 1 base from J, the junction kept 1 base outside the gene matches. Germline loops: CDR1 SGDLS, CDR2 YYNGEE. The CDR3 nucleotides read TGTGCCAGCAGAGGGACAGGGAACACCGGGGAGCTGTTTTTT. Translating gives CASRGTGNTGELFF.

V usage is TRBV7-8 and J usage is TRBJ2-1, with D perhaps matching TRBD2 (5 bases). From germline, CDR1 is SGHVS and CDR2 FQNEAQ. This CDR3 region has 13 residues. Trimming removed 6 bases from V and 9 bases from J, with 15 bases in between. CDR3 in amino acids: CASSPREAGEQFF. The CDR3 DNA reads TGTGCCAGCAGTCCTCGGGAAGCAGGTGAGCAGTTCTTC.

In this sample, this clone turned up once. The chain uses TRBV28 and TRBJ2-2, with 8 bases matching TRBD1. The CDR3 is 17 amino acids. The V and J ends lost 6 bases and 0 bases, in that order; junction bases with no gene match: 9. Per germline, CDR1 MDHEN and CDR2 SYDVKM. The CDR3 spells CASRSDREATNTGELFF. CDR3 in DNA: TGTGCCAGCAGATCGGACAGGGAGGCCACGAACACCGGGGAGCTGTTTTTT.